The 21 T cell receptor beta chains listed next were all sequenced from one sample in a study of T-cell memory formation after mild COVID-19 (dated by TCRdb to the early 2020s). Libraries were made using 5' RACE. Sequenced using an Illumina NovaSeq 6000. In-frame beta chains were kept once TCRdb had trimmed the public reads at Q25 with fastp and called clones with MiXCR. Rows matching on CDR3 protein sequence are summarized as one entry with the most common DNA and genes. Counted in this sample were roughly 120,000 distinct CDR3 sequences; 16% of them appeared once. The ten largest clones capture approximately 15% of the sample. Sequenced input: PBMCs or a T cell subset sorted from them (not recorded which). The receptors stem from an adult woman who had mild COVID-19 (a few samples of this study predate the infection). The sample titles of this study are shuffled in the database, so cell type and time point are left out; the donor was told from shared clones.

CDR3 region: CASRAGGLGTGELFF. The CDR3 DNA reads TGTGCCAGCAGGGCCGGAGGCCTGGGCACCGGGGAGCTGTTTTTT. V usage is TRBV7-6 and J usage is TRBJ2-2; possible D gene TRBD2, 5 bases. With 6 bases removed from V and 4 bases from J, the gap between germline ends came to 15 bases. Germline-derived CDR1 and CDR2 are SGHVS and FNYEAQ. The CDR3 loop spans 15 amino acids.

This clonotype has more than one count but fewer than ten. The CDR3 nucleotides are TGTGCCAGCACCGTCGGGGACAGGGGGATCAATGAGCAGTTCTTC. This sequence encodes CASTVGDRGINEQFF. The chain employs TRBV12-3 or TRBV12-4 and TRBJ2-1; 11 bases agree with TRBD1. V was clipped by 7 bases and J by 6 bases; unmatched bases: 8. The CDR3 runs to 15 residues.

The CDR3 region has the DNA TGTGCCAGTAGTGTCGGGAGTCAAACCGGGGAGCTGTTTTTT. Translation gives CASSVGSQTGELFF. V is TRBV19 and J is TRBJ2-2; D is possibly TRBD2 (6 bases). CDR1 is LNHDA, CDR2 SQIVND, per germline (reference sequence). V lost 5 bases and J 5 bases, leaving 12 bases between the germline ends. The CDR3 length is 14 residues.

The V call is TRBV12-3 or TRBV12-4, the J call TRBJ1-1; D gene uncertain. The CDR3 has 11 amino acids. Trimming stripped 10 bases from V and 1 base from J, with 7 bases between. CDR3 coding DNA: TGTGCCATACGAAAGAACACTGAAGCTTTCTTT. Amino acids: CAIRKNTEAFF.

In its sample, this clonotype was seen a few times. This chain joins TRBV6-1 and TRBJ2-1, with 10 bases lining up with TRBD2. The CDR3 runs to 16 residues. Germline V CDR1 and CDR2: MNHNS, SASEGT. V gave up 3 bases and J gave up 4 bases; unmatched junction bases: 6. In DNA form, the CDR3 reads TGTGCCAGCAGTGATACTAGCGGGGTAGTTTACAATGAGCAGTTCTTC. This encodes CASSDTSGVVYNEQFF.

The sample holds a few counts of this clonotype. V and J are TRBV15 and TRBJ2-7; weak D call: TRBD2 (5 bases). Trimming took off 8 bases at V and 6 bases at J, with 20 bases between the two ends. The germline V gene encodes CDR1 LNHNV and CDR2 YYDKDF (reference sequence). This CDR3 contains 14 residues. The CDR3: CATGGQDLPSEQYF. The CDR3 coding sequence is TGTGCCACCGGAGGTCAGGACCTACCCAGCGAGCAGTACTTC. Filled out from reference TRBV15 and TRBJ2-7, the complete variable domain reads DAMVIQNPRYQVTQFGKPVTLSCSQTLNHNVMYWYQQKSSQAPKLLFHYYDKDFNNEADTPDNFQSRRPNTSFCFLDIRSPGLGDTAMYLCATGGQDLPSEQYFGPGTRLTVT.

This clonotype appeared many times. The chain carries TRBV29-1 and TRBJ2-3; D could derive from TRBD1 or TRBD2 (6 bases each). Looked up from germline, CDR1 is SQVTM and CDR2 is ANQGSEA. The V end lost 0 bases, the J end lost 3 bases, and 13 bases lay between the germline ends. The CDR3 runs to 15 residues. CDR3 in DNA: TGCAGCGTTGAAGATCGAGGGGGGTGGACAGATACGCAGTATTTT. Protein sequence: CSVEDRGGWTDTQYF.

This clonotype was found a few times. This chain connects TRBV24-1 to TRBJ2-1; the D gene is possibly TRBD1 (6 bases). The CDR3 is 16 residues long. Germline V gene data show CDR1 as KGHDR and CDR2 as SFDVKD. V was trimmed by 3 bases and J by 3 bases, leaving 14 bases between them. In DNA, the CDR3 is TGTGCCACCAGTGATCCCGGGACAACACTCTACAATGAGCAGTTCTTC. This sequence encodes CATSDPGTTLYNEQFF.

This chain links TRBV23-1 with TRBJ2-4; tentative D call: TRBD1 (5 bases). TRBV23-1 is noted as an ORF with a role that remains uncertain. The ends were cut back, 3 bases at V and 1 base at J, with 13 bases in the middle. The CDR3 is made up of 16 amino acids. The DNA of the CDR3 is TGCGCCAGCAGTCACCCGAAGGGGTGCGCCAAAAACATTCAGTACTTC. Amino acids: CASSHPKGCAKNIQYF.

The table lists this clonotype with a few counts. The J gene is TRBJ1-1, the V gene TRBV2; a possible D gene is TRBD1 (5 bases). V lost 6 bases and J 4 bases, leaving 12 bases between the germline ends. CDR1 and CDR2 (germline): SNHLY, FYNNEI. The CDR3 is 13 residues long. In DNA form, the CDR3 reads TGTGCCAGCAGCTCAGGGATCTTCACTGAAGCTTTCTTT. This gives the protein CASSSGIFTEAFF.

In this sample, this clonotype turned up a few times. This chain connects TRBV5-4 to TRBJ2-1; D tentatively reads TRBD1 or TRBD2 (6 bases each). The CDR3 runs 17 residues. Trimming removed 3 bases at V and 4 bases at J, with 20 bases between. Germline-derived CDR1 and CDR2 are SGHNT and YYREEE (reference sequence). Here the CDR3 DNA reads TGTGCCAGCAGCTCTCCAGGTGGGGGGCAGGGGTACAATGAGCAGTTCTTC. Amino acids: CASSSPGGGQGYNEQFF.

The chain combines TRBV4-1 with TRBJ1-4; unclear D gene. Trimming took 1 base from V and 4 from J, leaving 16 bases between them. CDR1 and CDR2 from the germline V gene are MGHRA and YSYEKL. CDR3 length: 17 amino acids. CDR3 loop: CASSQAERHRGNEKLFF. The CDR3 DNA follows: TGCGCCAGCAGCCAAGCCGAGCGACACCGGGGTAATGAAAAACTGTTTTTT.

The V and J genes are TRBV29-1 and TRBJ2-7; D perhaps matches TRBD1 (6 bases). The CDR3 covers 13 residues. Germline CDR1 reads SQVTM; CDR2 reads ANQGSEA. With 1 base removed from V and 3 bases from J, the gap between germline ends came to 10 bases. The CDR3 sequence: CSVEVQGIYEQYF. The CDR3 nucleotides are TGCAGCGTTGAAGTACAGGGTATCTACGAGCAGTACTTC.

J is TRBJ1-2 and V is TRBV2; 11 bases are a match to TRBD1. From germline, CDR1 is SNHLY and CDR2 FYNNEI. V lost 5 bases and J lost 4; bases outside the gene matches: 6. The CDR3 has 15 amino acids. The CDR3 sequence is CASSPSGTGGYGYTF. Written as DNA, the CDR3 is TGTGCCAGCAGTCCTTCCGGGACAGGGGGCTATGGCTACACCTTC.

The chain recombines TRBV19 with TRBJ2-2; 7 positions agree with TRBD2. The CDR3 runs 15 residues. Germline V gene sequence: CDR1 LNHDA, CDR2 SQIVND (reference sequence). Unmatched junction bases numbered 5, after V lost 5 bases and J lost 2 bases. CDR3 in DNA: TGTGCCAGTAGTCAACTAGCGATAAACACCGGGGAGCTGTTTTTT. This encodes CASSQLAINTGELFF.

The sample holds a few counts of this clonotype. This chain uses TRBV5-1 with TRBJ2-3; 7 nucleotides line up with TRBD1. Germline V lookup: CDR1 SGHRS, CDR2 YFSETQ. This CDR3 has 16 amino acids. The trim removed 4 bases at V and 0 bases at J, leaving 8 bases unmatched. CDR3 loop: CASSEWDRQSTDTQYF. CDR3 nucleotides: TGCGCCAGCAGCGAGTGGGACAGACAAAGCACAGATACGCAGTATTTT.

The table lists this clonotype with a few counts. V usage is TRBV11-1 and J usage is TRBJ2-1, with 11 bases that match TRBD2. V was pared by 4 bases and J by 4 bases, with 6 bases of the junction left unmatched. The CDR3 runs to 16 residues. Germline CDR1 and CDR2: SGHAT and FQDESV (reference sequence). CDR3 amino acids: CASSSRTSGWYNEQFF. In DNA form, the CDR3 reads TGTGCCAGCAGCTCCCGGACTAGCGGGTGGTACAATGAGCAGTTCTTC.

The V gene is TRBV3-1, the J gene TRBJ2-1; D may match TRBD1 or TRBD2 (5 bases each). V lost 3 bases to trimming and J lost 5 bases, with 11 bases between them. There are 14 residues in the CDR3. CDR1 is LGHDT and CDR2 is YNNKEL in the germline V gene (reference sequence). CDR3 in amino acids: CASSHPGPHNEQFF. The CDR3 DNA is TGTGCCAGCAGCCACCCGGGACCCCACAATGAGCAGTTCTTC.

This clonotype appeared a few times. The chain joins TRBV29-1 to TRBJ2-1; 10 positions match TRBD2. Germline-derived CDR1 and CDR2 are SQVTM and ANQGSEA. The CDR3 is 16 amino acids. Trimming at V came to 3 bases and at J to 3 bases, leaving 8 bases not matched to a gene. The CDR3 bases are TGCAGCGTTGAGGCCAGCGGGAGGGCTATCTACAATGAGCAGTTCTTC. The encoded protein is CSVEASGRAIYNEQFF.

This clonotype has more than one count but fewer than ten. The chain has TRBV12-3 or TRBV12-4 and TRBJ2-7, with 8 bases that match TRBD1. The CDR3 runs 14 residues. J lost 5 bases, V lost 3 bases, and 6 bases had no gene match. The CDR3, as DNA: TGTGCCAGCAGTTTCTACCAGGGGGCCCACGAGCAGTACTTC. It yields the protein CASSFYQGAHEQYF.

In its sample, this clonotype was seen a few times. J is TRBJ2-7 and V is TRBV12-3 or TRBV12-4; 11 bases map to TRBD1. V dropped 3 bases and J dropped 6; count of bases not matched to a gene: 7. CDR3 size: 15 residues. The CDR3 region has the DNA TGTGCCAGCAGTTTCCGGACAGGGGGCATCTCCGAGCAGTACTTC. This translates into CASSFRTGGISEQYF.